The sequence of this T cell receptor (beta chain) was determined in a study of blood T cell repertoires in COVID-19. Study-level background: Sources were T cells, B-cell-depleted T cells, or PBMCs; the material itself was cDNA or gDNA.

The CDR3 consists of 13 residues. Germline V gene data show CDR1 as LGHDT and CDR2 as YNNKEL (reference sequence). The V end was cut by 4 bases, the J end by 5 bases, with 11 bases between. TCRdb's copy holds only in-frame clones and misses some; the assay was immunoSEQ multiplex PCR. The sample yields 110,000 or so clones, 81% seen once. The chain carries TRBV3-1 (or the pseudogene TRBV3-2) and TRBJ1-1; D might be TRBD1 (5 bases). Sequenced input: peripheral blood. The sequence was obtained from an elderly man with acute or convalescent COVID-19. The CDR3 here is CASSPMGQTEAFF. The CDR3 DNA reads TGTGCCAGCAGCCCCATGGGGCAGACTGAAGCTTTCTTT.